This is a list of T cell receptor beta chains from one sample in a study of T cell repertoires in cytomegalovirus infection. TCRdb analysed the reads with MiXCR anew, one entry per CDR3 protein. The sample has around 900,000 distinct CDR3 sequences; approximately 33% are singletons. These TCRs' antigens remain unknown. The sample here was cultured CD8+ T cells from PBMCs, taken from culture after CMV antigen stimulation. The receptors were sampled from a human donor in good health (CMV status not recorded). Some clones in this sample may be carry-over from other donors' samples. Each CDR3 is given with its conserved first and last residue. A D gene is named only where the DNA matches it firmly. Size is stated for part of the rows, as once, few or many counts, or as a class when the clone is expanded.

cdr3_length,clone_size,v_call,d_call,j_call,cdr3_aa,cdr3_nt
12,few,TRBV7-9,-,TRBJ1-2,CASSLEDWGYTF,TGTGCCAGCAGCTTAGAGGATTGGGGCTACACCTTC
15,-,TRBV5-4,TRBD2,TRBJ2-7,CASSSSGGLAYEQYF,TGTGCCAGCAGCAGTAGCGGGGGGCTGGCCTACGAGCAGTACTTC
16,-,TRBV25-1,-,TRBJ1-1,CASSAGTLRYDTEAFF,TGTGCCAGCAGCGCCGGGACCCTCCGATATGACACTGAAGCTTTCTTT
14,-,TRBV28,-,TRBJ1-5,CASSLRGNDQPQHF,TGTGCCAGCAGTTTAAGGGGGAATGATCAGCCCCAGCATTTT
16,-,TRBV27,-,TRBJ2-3,CASSLRATDRTDTQYF,TGTGCCAGCAGTTTAAGGGCGACAGACCGCACAGATACGCAGTATTTT
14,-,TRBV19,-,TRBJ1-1,CASPPGHLLTEAFF,TGTGCCAGCCCTCCGGGACATTTACTCACTGAAGCTTTCTTT
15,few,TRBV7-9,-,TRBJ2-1,CASSLVSGAGNEQFF,TGTGCCAGCAGCTTAGTTTCGGGGGCGGGGAATGAGCAGTTCTTC
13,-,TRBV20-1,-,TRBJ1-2,CSASRGADYGYTF,TGCAGTGCTTCCAGGGGCGCGGACTATGGCTACACCTTC
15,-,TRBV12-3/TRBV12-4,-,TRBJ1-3,CASSFSRSVGNTIYF,TGTGCCAGCAGTTTCTCCCGCTCCGTGGGAAACACCATATATTTT
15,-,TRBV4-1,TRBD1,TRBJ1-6,CASSRTTGGTSPLHF,TGCGCCAGCAGCCGTACGACAGGGGGCACATCACCCCTCCACTTT
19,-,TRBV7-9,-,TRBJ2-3,CASSLAVWGREGRTDTQYF,TGTGCCAGCAGCTTAGCGGTCTGGGGCAGGGAAGGCCGCACAGATACGCAGTATTTT
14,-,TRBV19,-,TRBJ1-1,CASRPLGTITEAFF,TGTGCCAGTAGGCCTCTCGGGACAATCACTGAAGCTTTCTTT
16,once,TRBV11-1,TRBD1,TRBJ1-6,CASSITGDSYNSPLHF,TGTGCCAGCAGCATTACAGGGGACTCCTATAATTCACCCCTCCACTTT
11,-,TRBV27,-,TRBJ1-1,CASVWGSEAFF,TGTGCCAGCGTATGGGGCTCTGAAGCTTTCTTT
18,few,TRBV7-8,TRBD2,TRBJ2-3,CASSFSREGLAGLSTQYF,TGTGCCAGCAGCTTCAGTAGAGAAGGACTAGCGGGGTTGAGTACGCAGTATTTT
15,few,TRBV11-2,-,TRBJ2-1,CASSLEGIRYNEQFF,TGTGCCAGCAGCTTGGAGGGGATAAGGTACAATGAGCAGTTCTTC
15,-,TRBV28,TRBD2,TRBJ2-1,CASSLRGGAFGEQFF,TGTGCCAGCAGCCTCCGGGGGGGAGCCTTTGGTGAGCAGTTCTTC
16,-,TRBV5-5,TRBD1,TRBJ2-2,CASSGTGGEVTGELFF,TGTGCCAGCAGCGGGACAGGGGGCGAAGTCACCGGGGAGCTGTTTTTT
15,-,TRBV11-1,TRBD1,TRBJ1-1,CASSGRRTGDTEAFF,TGTGCCAGCAGCGGGAGGAGGACAGGCGACACTGAAGCTTTCTTT
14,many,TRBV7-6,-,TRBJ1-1,CASNNLGANTEAFF,TGTGCCAGCAATAATCTCGGTGCGAACACTGAAGCTTTCTTT
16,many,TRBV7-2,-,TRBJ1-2,CASSPDLGVGLYGYTF,TGTGCCAGCAGCCCCGATTTGGGGGTGGGGTTGTATGGCTACACCTTC
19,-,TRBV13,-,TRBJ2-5,CASSLWAGDRVSYQETQYF,TGTGCCAGCAGCTTATGGGCGGGGGACAGAGTATCGTACCAAGAGACCCAGTACTTT
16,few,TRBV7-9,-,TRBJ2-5,CASSSLPRDPQETQYF,TGTGCCAGCAGCTCCCTCCCCCGGGACCCGCAAGAGACCCAGTACTTC
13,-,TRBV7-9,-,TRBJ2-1,CASSLDTANEQFF,TGTGCCAGCAGCTTAGATACAGCCAATGAGCAGTTCTTC
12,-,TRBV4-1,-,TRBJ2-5,CASSQEDETQYF,TGCGCCAGCAGCCAAGAAGATGAGACCCAGTACTTC
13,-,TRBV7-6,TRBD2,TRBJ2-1,CASKSGGANEQFF,TGTGCCAGCAAAAGCGGGGGGGCCAATGAGCAGTTCTTC
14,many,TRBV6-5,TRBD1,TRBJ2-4,CASSYTGTGTIQYF,TGTGCCAGCAGTTATACCGGGACAGGAACCATTCAGTACTTC
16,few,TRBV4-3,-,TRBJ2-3,CASSQDSDRSTDTQYF,TGCGCCAGCAGCCAAGATTCTGACAGGAGCACAGATACGCAGTATTTT
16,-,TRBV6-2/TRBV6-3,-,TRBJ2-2,CASSYGSGRNTGELFF,TGTGCCAGCAGTTACGGGTCGGGCAGGAACACCGGGGAGCTGTTTTTT
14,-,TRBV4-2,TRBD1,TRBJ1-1,CASSQWTGNTEAFF,TGTGCCAGCAGCCAATGGACAGGGAACACTGAAGCTTTCTTT
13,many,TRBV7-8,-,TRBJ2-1,CASSLFARDEQFF,TGTGCCAGCAGCCTTTTCGCGCGGGATGAGCAGTTCTTC
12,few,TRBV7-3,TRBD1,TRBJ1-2,CASDTGANGYTF,TGTGCCAGCGACACAGGGGCGAATGGCTACACCTTC
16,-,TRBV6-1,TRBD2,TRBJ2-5,CASSAQPGGGSKTQYF,TGTGCCAGCAGTGCCCAGCCCGGGGGGGGTTCAAAGACCCAGTACTTC
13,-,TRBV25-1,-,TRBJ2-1,CASSVQIYNEQFF,TGTGCCAGCAGTGTGCAGATCTACAATGAGCAGTTCTTC
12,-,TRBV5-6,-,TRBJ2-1,CASSHLANEQFF,TGTGCCAGCAGCCACCTTGCTAATGAGCAGTTCTTC
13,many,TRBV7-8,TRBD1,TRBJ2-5,CASSSTGRETQYF,TGTGCCAGCAGCTCGACAGGGAGAGAGACCCAGTACTTC
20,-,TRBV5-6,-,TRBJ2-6,CASSLDQGGIDSSGANVLTF,TGTGCCAGCAGCTTGGATCAGGGGGGGATCGATTCATCTGGGGCCAACGTCCTGACTTTC
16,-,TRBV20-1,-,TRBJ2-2,CSARDLLAGETGELFF,TGCAGTGCTAGAGATCTGCTAGCCGGGGAAACCGGGGAGCTGTTTTTT
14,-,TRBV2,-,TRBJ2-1,CASRGGAGHNEQFF,TGTGCCAGCAGGGGGGGGGCGGGACACAATGAGCAGTTCTTC
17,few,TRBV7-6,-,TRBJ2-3,CASSATPGYSSTDTQYF,TGTGCCAGCAGCGCTACCCCAGGGTACTCTAGCACAGATACGCAGTATTTT
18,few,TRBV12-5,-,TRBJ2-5,CASGLNLHDRLGQETQYF,TGTGCTAGTGGTTTAAACCTACATGACAGGCTGGGGCAAGAGACCCAGTACTTC
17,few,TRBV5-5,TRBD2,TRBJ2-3,CASSLDGSGGQEITQYF,TGTGCCAGCAGCTTGGATGGTAGCGGGGGGCAGGAGATTACGCAGTATTTT
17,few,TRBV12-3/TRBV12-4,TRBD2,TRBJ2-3,CASTLHWTSRSEDTQYF,TGTGCCAGCACCCTCCACTGGACTAGCAGATCCGAAGATACGCAGTATTTT
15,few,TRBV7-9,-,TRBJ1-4,CASSINRGQKEKLFF,TGTGCCAGCAGCATCAACCGGGGGCAGAAAGAAAAACTGTTTTTT
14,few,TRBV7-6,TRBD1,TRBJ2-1,CATQGTGRYNEQFF,TGTGCCACCCAGGGGACAGGGCGCTACAATGAGCAGTTCTTC